The 10 T cell receptor beta chains presented below share a single source sample, sequenced in a study of T-cell reconstitution after alpha-beta-depleted transplantation in children. A library of TCRbeta sequences, prepared with unique molecular identifiers, was generated. MiXCR, run by TCRdb on the PCR reads, gives a single entry per CDR3 protein. Of roughly 790,000 distinct CDR3 sequences listed, 16% are singletons. The sequencing used PBMCs, mostly from graft donor cells, collected 360 days after TCRalphabeta/CD19-depleted stem cell transplant. Source of these receptors: a male patient younger than 18 who had a stem cell transplant for acute lymphoblastic leukemia, so the T cells may come from the graft donor.

This chain joins TRBV12-3 or TRBV12-4 and TRBJ1-1, with a possible D match to TRBD1 (6 bases). The CDR3 runs 14 residues. The V end was cut by 7 bases, the J end by 5 bases, with 17 bases between. The CDR3 here is CASTEHQGHTEAFF. CDR3 nucleotides: TGTGCCAGCACCGAACACCAGGGGCATACTGAAGCTTTCTTT.

The rearrangement links TRBV4-1 to TRBJ2-3; D perhaps matches TRBD2 (5 bases). The ends were cut back, 4 bases at V and 4 bases at J, with 18 bases in the middle. The length of the CDR3 is 16 residues. The germline CDR1 and CDR2 sequences are MGHRA and YSYEKL. For the CDR3, the DNA is TGCGCCAGCAGCCTCCAGGAGGATCCCCATGCAGATACGCAGTATTTT. This encodes CASSLQEDPHADTQYF.

This rearrangement joins TRBV5-1 to TRBJ2-3; 9 bases agree with TRBD2. The CDR3 runs 16 residues. Germline V gene lookup returns CDR1 SGHRS and CDR2 YFSETQ. V lost 1 base, J lost 2 bases, and 5 bases stayed unmatched. CDR3 bases: TGCGCCAGCAGCTTGAGTAGCGGGAGACCCACAGATACGCAGTATTTT. The encoded protein is CASSLSSGRPTDTQYF.

V usage is TRBV4-1 and J usage is TRBJ1-5, with unresolved D. The length of the CDR3 is 15 residues. Germline V CDR1 and CDR2: MGHRA, YSYEKL. Trimming removed 3 bases from V and 0 bases from J, with 9 bases in between. CDR3 sequence (DNA): TGCGCCAGCAGCCATGTTTTATATAGCAATCAGCCCCAGCATTTT. As protein: CASSHVLYSNQPQHF.

V gene TRBV13 combines with J gene TRBJ2-7; TRBD2 aligns across 7 bases. Germline values: CDR1 PRHDT, CDR2 FYEKMQ (reference sequence). There are 15 residues in the CDR3. V gave up 2 bases and J gave up 3 bases; unmatched junction bases: 7. The DNA of the CDR3 is TGTGCCAGCAGCTTACGGCAGCGGGGAGACTACGAGCAGTACTTC. Translating it yields CASSLRQRGDYEQYF.

This clonotype has a count of ten or more. DNA of the CDR3: TGTGCCATCAGTCCTTACACGGGAGAAGGGACCCAGTACTTC. Translating it yields CAISPYTGEGTQYF. The chain couples TRBV10-3 to TRBJ2-5, with D tentatively TRBD2 (6 bases). CDR1 and CDR2 (germline): ENHRY, SYGVKD. This CDR3 contains 14 residues. V was trimmed by 5 bases and J by 7 bases, leaving 17 bases between them.

This clonotype occurred many times. This chain connects TRBV5-1 to TRBJ2-3; D might be TRBD2 (6 bases). The V end was cut by 2 bases, the J end by 3 bases, with 13 bases between. The germline CDR1 and CDR2 sequences are SGHRS and YFSETQ. This CDR3 region has 15 residues. The CDR3 loop is CASSFLQGRTDTQYF. CDR3 in DNA: TGCGCCAGCAGCTTTTTGCAAGGGAGGACAGATACGCAGTATTTT.

This chain joins TRBV5-1 and TRBJ1-5; D is undetermined. Trimming removed 4 bases from V and 2 bases from J, with 13 bases in between. The CDR3 length is 15 residues. Looked up from germline, CDR1 is SGHRS and CDR2 is YFSETQ. Here the CDR3 DNA reads TGCGCCAGCAGCCCGGGGATAGGAGGCAATCAGCCCCAGCATTTT. Its protein is CASSPGIGGNQPQHF.

The V and J genes are TRBV10-3 and TRBJ2-5; D is ambiguous. The germline V gene encodes CDR1 ENHRY and CDR2 SYGVKD. V dropped 3 bases and J dropped 1 base, with 6 bases sitting between them. The CDR3 covers 13 residues. CDR3 amino acids: CAISDYGQETQYF. The CDR3, as DNA: TGTGCCATCAGTGACTACGGCCAAGAGACCCAGTACTTC.

This clonotype was detected only a few times. The chain uses TRBV12-3 or TRBV12-4 and TRBJ2-4, with 7 bases aligning to TRBD2. The J segment lost 5 bases and the V segment lost 5 bases, leaving 9 bases of the junction unmatched. The length of the CDR3 is 15 residues. The CDR3, as DNA: TGTGCCAGCAGTCGCTTGGGGAGGGAGCAAAACATTCAGTACTTC. Protein product: CASSRLGREQNIQYF.